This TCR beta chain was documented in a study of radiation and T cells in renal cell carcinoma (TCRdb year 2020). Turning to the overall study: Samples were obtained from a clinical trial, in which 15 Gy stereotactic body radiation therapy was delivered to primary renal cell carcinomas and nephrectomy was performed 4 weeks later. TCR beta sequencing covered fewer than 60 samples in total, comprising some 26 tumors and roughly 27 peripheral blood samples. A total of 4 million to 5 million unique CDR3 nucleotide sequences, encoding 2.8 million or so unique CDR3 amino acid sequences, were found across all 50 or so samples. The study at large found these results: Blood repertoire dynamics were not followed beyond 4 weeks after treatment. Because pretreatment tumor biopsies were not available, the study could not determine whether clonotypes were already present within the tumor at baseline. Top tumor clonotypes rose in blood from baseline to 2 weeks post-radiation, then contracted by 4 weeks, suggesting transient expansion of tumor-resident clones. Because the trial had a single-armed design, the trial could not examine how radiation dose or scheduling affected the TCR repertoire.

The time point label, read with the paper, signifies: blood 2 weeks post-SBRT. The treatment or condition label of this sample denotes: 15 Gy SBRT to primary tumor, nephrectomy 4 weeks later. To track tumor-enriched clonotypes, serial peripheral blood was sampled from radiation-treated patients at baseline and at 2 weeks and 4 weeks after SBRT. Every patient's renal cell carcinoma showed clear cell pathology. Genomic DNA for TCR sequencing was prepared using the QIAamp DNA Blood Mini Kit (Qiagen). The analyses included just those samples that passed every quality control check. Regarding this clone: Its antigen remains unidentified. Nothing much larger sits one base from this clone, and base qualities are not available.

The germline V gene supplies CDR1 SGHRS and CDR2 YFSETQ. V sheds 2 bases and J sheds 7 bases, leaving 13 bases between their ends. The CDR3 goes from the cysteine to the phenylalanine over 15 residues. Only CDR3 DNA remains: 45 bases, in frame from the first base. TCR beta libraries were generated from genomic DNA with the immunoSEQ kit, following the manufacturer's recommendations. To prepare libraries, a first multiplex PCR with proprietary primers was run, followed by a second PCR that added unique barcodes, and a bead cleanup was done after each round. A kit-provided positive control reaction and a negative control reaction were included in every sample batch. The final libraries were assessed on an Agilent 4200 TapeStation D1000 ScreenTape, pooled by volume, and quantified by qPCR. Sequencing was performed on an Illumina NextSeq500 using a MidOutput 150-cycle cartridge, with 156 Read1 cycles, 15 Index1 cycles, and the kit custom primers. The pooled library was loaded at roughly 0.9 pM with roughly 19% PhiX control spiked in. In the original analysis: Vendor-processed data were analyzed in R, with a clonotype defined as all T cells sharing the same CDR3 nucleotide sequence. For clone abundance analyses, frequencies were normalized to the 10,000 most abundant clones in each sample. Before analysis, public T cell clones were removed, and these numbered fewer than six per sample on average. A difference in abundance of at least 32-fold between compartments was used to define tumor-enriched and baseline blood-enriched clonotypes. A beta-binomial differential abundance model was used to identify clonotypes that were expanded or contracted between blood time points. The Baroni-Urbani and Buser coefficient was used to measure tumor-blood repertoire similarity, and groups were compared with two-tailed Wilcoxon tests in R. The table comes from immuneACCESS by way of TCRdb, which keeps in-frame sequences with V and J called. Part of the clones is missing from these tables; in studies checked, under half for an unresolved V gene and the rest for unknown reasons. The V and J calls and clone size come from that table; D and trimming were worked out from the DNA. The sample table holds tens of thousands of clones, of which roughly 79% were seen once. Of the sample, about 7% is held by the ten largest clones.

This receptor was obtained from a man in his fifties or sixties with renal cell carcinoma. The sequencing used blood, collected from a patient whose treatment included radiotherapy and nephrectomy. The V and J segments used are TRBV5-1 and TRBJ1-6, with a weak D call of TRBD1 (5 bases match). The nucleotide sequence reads TGCGCCAGCAGCTTACATGGGGGAGGAAATTCACCCCTCCACTTT. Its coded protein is CASSLHGGGNSPLHF.